The present T cell receptor beta chain was sequenced within a study of OX40 agonist ivuxolimab in advanced cancers. Study overall: Partial responses were achieved by three patients, one with hepatocellular carcinoma and two with cutaneous melanoma.

Sequencing used immunoSEQ multiplex PCR; TCRdb keeps in-frame clones, though not all of them. The repertoire holds around 45,000 clones, with roughly 90% as singletons. Study-wide results and caveats: In the expanded peripheral T cells, antigen specificity was never determined.

The investigators sampled blood at baseline, at cycle 4 day 1, and at cycle 7 day 1. Note on this clone: No antigen is known for it.

The CDR3 covers 18 residues. This material consisted of CD4+ or CD8+ T cells sorted from blood, taken in a trial of the OX40 agonist ivuxolimab. The chain has TRBV21-1 and TRBJ2-5; the tabulated D call, TRBD2, remains unverified against the DNA. TRBV21-1 is labeled a pseudogene. This TCR was recovered from an adult with an advanced solid tumor such as melanoma, head and neck, liver or kidney cancer. CDR3 sequence (DNA): TGTGCCAGCAGCAAAGGGGGACTAGCGGGAGTTAGCCAAGAGACCCAGTACTTC. Protein sequence: CASSKGGLAGVSQETQYF.